Included here is one T cell receptor beta chain sequence, with context. Its binding antigen is unknown. There are no base qualities to consult, and no much larger clone falls within one base. What this sample's time point label stands for: persistent/refractory GD, antithyroid drugs over 5 years with positive TRAb. RNA was extracted from PBMCs in TRIzol for both TCR sequencing and RNA sequencing. The diagnosis of Graves' disease was made according to American Thyroid Association guidelines. Patients for the study were recruited at an endocrinology department in Xi'an, China. Each patient gave roughly 10 milliliters of peripheral blood, collected in an EDTA anticoagulant tube. PBMCs were isolated by Ficoll Paque Plus density gradient separation without further T cell sorting. An Agilent 2100 Bioanalyzer and agarose gel were used to check RNA quality, and a NanoDrop 2000 was used to measure RNA concentration.

Library preparation was by multiplex PCR. The sequencer listed for this sample is Illumina HiSeq 4000. CDR3 regions were amplified by Arm-PCR with iRepertoire HTBI primers to construct TCR beta libraries. Gel purification was performed on PCR products prior to sequencing. On the authors' methods: Gene usage analysis of CDR3 amino acid clonotypes used the approximately 56 TRBV and more than 13 TRBJ segments found across samples. COPE and FqMerger were used to merge filtered high-quality paired reads into contigs. BLAST was used to align contigs to IMGT TRBV, TRBD and TRBJ reference genes, and CDR3 was defined according to IMGT. Highly expanded clones were defined as clonotypes with a frequency above 0.1%. Repertoire diversity was measured by Shannon entropy, and V-J evenness by the Gini coefficient. Public clonotypes were defined as clonotypes shared by more than one individual. TCRdb handled the public reads itself, with Q25 trimming in fastp and clone calling in MiXCR, and kept productive beta chains. Each CDR3 protein appears once, grouped with its most common genes and DNA. What appears here as the V and J calls and clone size reflects TCRdb's work, not the paper's. The sample includes hundreds of thousands of distinct CDR3 sequences, with around 21% observed a single time. The ten largest clones represent about 7.8% of the sample.

The sample comes from a study of regulatory T cells in long-lasting Graves disease (TCRdb year 2021). Background on the whole study: Persistent Graves' disease was defined as antithyroid drug treatment for over 5 years with persistently positive TSH receptor autoantibodies. The study was registered as a clinical trial and conducted in China. Persistent Graves' disease patients were compared with newly diagnosed Graves' disease patients by peripheral blood TCR sequencing and RNA sequencing. Persistent Graves' disease patients in the clinical cohort had taken antithyroid drugs for 9.5 to 13 years on average. A total of some 35 samples underwent TCR sequencing, from about 13 patients with persistent Graves' disease and approximately 20 patients with newly diagnosed Graves' disease. The full study reports these points: Lower TCR Shannon entropy and fewer highly expanded clones were observed in persistent Graves' disease patients than in newly diagnosed patients, which suggested clonal expansion. Sequencing and analysis were restricted to the TCR beta chain. Persistent disease showed preferential use of TRBV28, TRBJ1-2 and TRBJ2-5, whereas newly diagnosed disease favored TRBV20-1 and TRBJ2-1. The small sample size was acknowledged by the authors as a limitation that may reduce accuracy. Because the primary lesion, thyroid tissue, could not be accessed, the study looked at peripheral blood alone. Patients with persistent disease shared more public clonotypes (around 2,700) than newly diagnosed patients did (966).

From the cysteine through the phenylalanine, the CDR3 covers 13 amino acids. Here the CDR3 DNA is all that survives: 39 bases in frame from base 1. V and J are truncated by 4 bases and 8 bases respectively, leaving an intervening sequence of 15 bases. Looking up the germline V gene yields CDR1 SGDLS and CDR2 YYNGEE. The chain is made from TRBV9 and TRBJ2-5; no D gene can be assigned with confidence. The sample consisted of peripheral blood mononuclear cells (PBMCs), taken when the disease was refractory, from a patient treated with antithyroid drugs. This TCR derives from a female donor with Graves disease. The base sequence is TGTGCCAGCAGCCCCAGGCGAGACGTAACCCAGTACTTC. Its protein product is CASSPRRDVTQYF.